The entry below gives a single T cell receptor (beta chain) sequence along with its context. Its target is not known. Germline loops: CDR1 GTSNPN, CDR2 SVGIG (reference sequence). The CDR3 totals 13 residues. Losses at the gene ends were 1 base for V and 6 bases for J; bases not matched to a gene: 3. The sample comes from a study of radiation and T cells in renal cell carcinoma. Findings and limits, study-wide: Irradiated tumors held more dominant CDR3 motifs than control tumors.

Treatment described: 15 Gy SBRT to primary tumor, nephrectomy 4 weeks later. Data came from immunoSEQ multiplex PCR; TCRdb stores just in-frame clones and leaves some out. The table has fewer than 15,000 clones, 30% to 35% seen once. The TCR originated in a man aged 55 to 70 with renal cell carcinoma. V is TRBV30 and J is TRBJ2-3; 8 bases match TRBD1. The specimen was tumor tissue, collected from a patient whose treatment included radiotherapy and nephrectomy. DNA of the CDR3: TGTGCCTGGAGTGGACAGGGGCGGGATACGCAGTATTTT. Translation gives CAWSGQGRDTQYF.